The 23 T cell receptor beta chains below all came from one sample that was sequenced in a study of CD8 T cells in ankylosing spondylitis. The study's findings and limits: Seemingly distinctive of ankylosing spondylitis blood was a TCR beta motif formed by eight highly homologous variants.

Each CDR3 protein gets one entry after TCRdb re-called the 5' RACE reads with MiXCR. The sample shows roughly 670,000 distinct CDR3 sequences, 15% to 20% of them seen only once. The antigens of these receptors remain unknown. Sequenced sample: blood, either unsorted or a sorted T cell fraction (not recorded which). The receptors stem from a male donor with ankylosing spondylitis.

There are a few counts of this clonotype. The chain employs TRBV12-3 or TRBV12-4 and TRBJ2-1; 7 nucleotides line up with TRBD1. Losses at the gene ends were 6 bases for V and 4 bases for J; bases not matched to a gene: 9. This CDR3 has 15 residues. The CDR3 DNA sequence: TGTGCCAGCAGACACACGGGACAGTTTTACAATGAGCAGTTCTTC. Protein sequence: CASRHTGQFYNEQFF.

In its sample, this clonotype was seen once. This rearrangement joins TRBV3-1 to TRBJ2-2; 8 nucleotides align to TRBD2. The junction had 4 bases not matched to a gene; V was cut back by 4 bases and J by 6 bases. This CDR3 is built from 14 residues. Germline assignment: CDR1 LGHDT and CDR2 YNNKEL (reference sequence). The CDR3 coding sequence is TGTGCCAGCAGCCGGCGGGAGGCCTCCGGGGAGCTGTTTTTT. Translation gives CASSRREASGELFF.

This clonotype was counted a few times. The V gene is TRBV6-1, the J gene TRBJ1-2; D is uncertain. V dropped 7 bases and J dropped 3 bases, with 18 bases sitting between them. The CDR3 consists of 15 residues. Germline assignment: CDR1 MNHNS and CDR2 SASEGT. CDR3 in DNA: TGTGCCAGCAACTCCAAGCGTGGAATTCACTATGGCTACACCTTC. Its translation is CASNSKRGIHYGYTF.

This chain joins TRBV5-1 and TRBJ2-2, with no clear D. The CDR3 is made up of 15 amino acids. The germline gives CDR1 SGHRS, CDR2 YFSETQ. V shed 6 bases and J shed 0 bases, with 12 bases lying between them. The CDR3 region is CASKGVTTNTGELFF. CDR3 bases: TGCGCCAGCAAAGGAGTGACAACGAACACCGGGGAGCTGTTTTTT. The full variable domain, completed using reference TRBV5-1 and TRBJ2-2, is KAGVTQTPRYLIKTRGQQVTLSCSPISGHRSVSWYQQTPGQGLQFLFEYFSETQRNKGNFPGRFSGRQFSNSRSEMNVSTLELGDSALYLCASKGVTTNTGELFFGEGSRLTVL.

This clonotype was found a few times. The chain carries TRBV7-9 and TRBJ2-6, with D uncertain. The germline V gene encodes CDR1 SEHNR and CDR2 FQNEAQ (reference sequence). With 11 bases removed from V and 0 bases from J, the gap between germline ends came to 8 bases. This CDR3 region has 13 residues. The CDR3 sequence: CALGDSGANVLTF. The CDR3 bases are TGTGCCCTTGGGGACTCTGGGGCCAACGTCCTGACTTTC.

This clonotype was found a few times. The chain combines TRBV20-1 with TRBJ1-1; possibly TRBD1 for D (5 bases). The CDR3 loop spans 12 amino acids. Germline loops: CDR1 DFQATT, CDR2 SNEGSKA (reference sequence). V shed 6 bases and J shed 2 bases, with 10 bases lying between them. CDR3 residues: CSARDFNTEAFF. Written as DNA, the CDR3 is TGCAGTGCACGGGACTTCAACACTGAAGCTTTCTTT.

The chain recombines TRBV7-2 with TRBJ2-1, with a weak D call TRBD2 (7 bases). Germline-derived CDR1 and CDR2 are SGHTA and FQGNSA. The ends were cut back, 0 bases at V and 1 base at J, with 13 bases in the middle. The length of the CDR3 is 17 residues. CDR3 DNA: TGTGCCAGCAGCTTAGCGGGGGCTAGCGGTTCCTACAATGAGCAGTTCTTC. This translates into CASSLAGASGSYNEQFF.

This clonotype was counted between two and nine times. The V call is TRBV7-3, the J call TRBJ2-7; TRBD2 matches at 8 bases. The V gene end was trimmed by 5 bases and the J gene end by 11 bases; junction bases not matched to a gene: 11. Germline-derived CDR1 and CDR2 are SGHTA and FQGTGA. The CDR3 spans 13 residues. The CDR3 protein is CASSPGGTSMKYF. CDR3 nucleotides: TGTGCCAGCAGCCCCGGCGGGACTAGTATGAAGTACTTC.

This clonotype was recorded a few times. V gene TRBV3-1 combines with J gene TRBJ2-4; 7 positions agree with TRBD1. V dropped 4 bases and J dropped 5; count of bases not matched to a gene: 8. Germline CDR1 and CDR2: LGHDT and YNNKEL (reference sequence). There are 15 residues in the CDR3. The CDR3 bases are TGTGCCAGCAGCCCCTTAGACAGGGTTGAAAACATTCAGTACTTC. It encodes CASSPLDRVENIQYF.

The chain is built from TRBV6-5 and TRBJ2-2; D call uncertain. Germline V lookup: CDR1 MNHEY, CDR2 SVGAGI. The V gene lost 0 bases and the J gene lost 5 bases, with 7 bases spanning the gap. The CDR3 contains 14 residues. The CDR3 reads CASSYSAGTGELFF. CDR3 bases: TGTGCCAGCAGTTACTCTGCAGGTACCGGGGAGCTGTTTTTT.

This clonotype was seen many times. The chain couples TRBV15 to TRBJ2-1, with D possibly matching TRBD2 (5 bases). V shed 0 bases and J shed 5 bases, with 11 bases lying between them. CDR1 and CDR2 from the germline V gene are LNHNV and YYDKDF (reference sequence). CDR3 length: 15 amino acids. The chain's CDR3 is CATSRDSEPHNEQFF. DNA of the CDR3: TGTGCCACCAGCAGAGATAGCGAGCCCCACAATGAGCAGTTCTTC.

This clonotype was observed at least ten times. The chain employs TRBV12-3 or TRBV12-4 and TRBJ2-7; D gene unclear. CDR3 length equals 14 residues. V was trimmed by 2 bases and J by 4 bases, leaving 12 bases between them. CDR3 protein: CASSLMDLNYEQYF. CDR3 DNA sequence: TGTGCCAGCAGTTTAATGGACCTCAATTACGAGCAGTACTTC.

This chain links TRBV5-1 with TRBJ1-4; D is unclear. Germline V gives CDR1 SGHRS, CDR2 YFSETQ. Trimming took 2 bases from V and 8 from J, leaving 22 bases between them. This CDR3 is built from 17 residues. CDR3 DNA: TGCGCCAGCAGCTTCGAAACCGGGCCCAGCCTTGGGGAAAAACTGTTTTTT. Residues: CASSFETGPSLGEKLFF.

This clonotype was seen more than once but under ten times. J is TRBJ2-7 and V is TRBV6-2 or TRBV6-3; D perhaps matches TRBD2 (6 bases). The V and J ends lost 3 bases and 5 bases respectively, with 11 bases between them. Looked up from germline, CDR1 is MNHEY and CDR2 is SVGEGT. The CDR3 has 13 residues. CDR3 nucleotide sequence: TGTGCCAGCAGTTATGTACAGCGGGACGAGCAGTACTTC. This gives the protein CASSYVQRDEQYF.

The chain recombines TRBV4-1 with TRBJ2-7; D gene unclear. This CDR3 region has 14 residues. The V gene's germline CDR1 is MGHRA and CDR2 YSYEKL. Trimming pared 0 bases from V and 3 bases from J, leaving 9 bases between. CDR3 amino acids: CASSQEYPGYEQYF. The CDR3 DNA sequence: TGCGCCAGCAGCCAAGAGTACCCGGGCTACGAGCAGTACTTC.

The chain joins TRBV5-1 to TRBJ2-1, with 7 positions matching TRBD2. The CDR3 consists of 12 residues. The germline CDR1 and CDR2 sequences are SGHRS and YFSETQ. J gave up 9 bases and V 5 bases, and 5 bases lay outside the gene matches. In DNA form, the CDR3 reads TGCGCCAGCAGAACCCCGGGGGGTGAGCAGTTCTTC. This translates into CASRTPGGEQFF.

CDR3 loop: CASSYSSYTNTEAFF. As DNA, the CDR3 is TGTGCCAGCAGTTACTCGTCATACACCAACACTGAAGCTTTCTTT. This chain joins TRBV6-5 and TRBJ1-1, with D hard to call. The CDR3 extends over 15 amino acids. CDR1 and CDR2 from the germline V gene are MNHEY and SVGAGI. The ends were cut back, 0 bases at V and 2 bases at J, with 10 bases in the middle.

The chain is built from TRBV7-2 and TRBJ1-6; D uncertain. The germline CDR1 and CDR2 sequences are SGHTA and FQGNSA. This CDR3 is 13 amino acids long. V was clipped by 2 bases and J by 10 bases, with 9 bases between them. Written as DNA, the CDR3 is TGTGCCAGCAGCTTAACGGGCCGGTCACCCCTCCACTTT. Translation gives CASSLTGRSPLHF.

This clonotype was found a few times. The chain combines TRBV4-2 with TRBJ2-2; 8 positions match TRBD2. The CDR3 spans 16 residues. J lost 6 bases, V lost 0 bases, and 6 bases had no gene match. The V gene's germline CDR1 is LGHNA and CDR2 YNFKEQ. Here the CDR3 DNA reads TGTGCCAGCAGCCAAGAGCTAGCCGGGGGGGCCGGGGAGCTGTTTTTT. As protein: CASSQELAGGAGELFF.

This clonotype has just a few counts. CDR3: CAISAQDSTYEQYF. In DNA, the CDR3 is TGTGCCATCAGCGCACAGGACAGCACCTACGAGCAGTACTTC. The V call is TRBV10-3, the J call TRBJ2-7; D may be TRBD1 (6 bases). Germline CDR1 reads ENHRY; CDR2 reads SYGVKD. With 6 bases removed from V and 2 bases from J, the gap between germline ends came to 14 bases. The CDR3 contains 14 residues.

This clonotype has just a few counts. This chain joins TRBV4-1 and TRBJ1-1; D is uncertain. The CDR3 length is 15 residues. Germline assignment: CDR1 MGHRA and CDR2 YSYEKL. Trimming cost V 4 bases and J 10 bases, with 22 bases left between them. CDR3 sequence reads: CASSPTEVGLEGAFF. CDR3 in DNA: TGCGCCAGCAGCCCTACGGAAGTTGGCCTCGAAGGAGCTTTCTTT.

There are a few counts of this clonotype. The CDR3 sequence: CSARDPDRYTEAFF. CDR3 sequence (DNA): TGCAGTGCTAGAGACCCCGACAGGTATACTGAAGCTTTCTTT. The chain has TRBV20-1 and TRBJ1-1; TRBD1 is a possible D gene (6 bases). This CDR3 spans 14 amino acids. CDR1 is DFQATT, CDR2 SNEGSKA, per germline (reference sequence). The V end lost 0 bases, the J end lost 5 bases, and 13 bases lay between the germline ends.

This chain joins TRBV12-3 or TRBV12-4 and TRBJ2-5; no clear D. Trimming shortened V by 1 base and J by 5 bases, and 11 bases separated the two germline ends. This CDR3 comprises 14 residues. The chain's CDR3 is CASSLGQFGETQYF. In DNA form, the CDR3 reads TGTGCCAGCAGTTTAGGGCAGTTCGGGGAGACCCAGTACTTC.